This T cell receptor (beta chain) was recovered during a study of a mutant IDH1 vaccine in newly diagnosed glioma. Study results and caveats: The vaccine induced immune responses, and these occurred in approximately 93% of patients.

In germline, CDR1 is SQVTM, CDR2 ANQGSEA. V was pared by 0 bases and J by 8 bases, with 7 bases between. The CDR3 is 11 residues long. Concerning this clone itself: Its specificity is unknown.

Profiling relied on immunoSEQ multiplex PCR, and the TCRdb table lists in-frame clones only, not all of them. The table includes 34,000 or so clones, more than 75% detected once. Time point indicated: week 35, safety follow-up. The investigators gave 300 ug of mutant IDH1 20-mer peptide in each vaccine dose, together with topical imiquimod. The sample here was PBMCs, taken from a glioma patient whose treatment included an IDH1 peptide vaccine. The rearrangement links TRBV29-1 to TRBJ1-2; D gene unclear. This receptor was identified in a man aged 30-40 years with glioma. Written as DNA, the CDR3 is TGCAGCGTTGAAGAAGCGTTGGGCTACACCTTC. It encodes CSVEEALGYTF.